Listed below are T cell receptor beta chains from one sample, sequenced in a study of cytomegalovirus exposure and HLA in healthy donors. TCRdb's table, derived via immunoSEQ multiplex PCR, lists solely in-frame clones and lacks some. The profile shows roughly 150,000 clones, 89% of them singletons. Sequencing input: PBMCs. Source of these receptors: a young woman in good health and CMV-seropositive. The CDR3 runs from the conserved cysteine through the conserved F or W. D genes are given only for firm matches. The size of a clone is reported for some rows only, either as once, few or many, or as a class for expanded clones.

v_gene: TRBV27
abundance: NA
d_gene: NA
j_gene: TRBJ1-5
CDR3nt: TGTGCCAGCAATGACCAGGTTGGTCAGCCCCAGCATTTT
CDR3aa: CASNDQVGQPQHF

v_gene: TRBV6-5
abundance: NA
d_gene: NA
j_gene: TRBJ2-3
CDR3nt: TGTGCCAGCAGGGATACAGGGGGGGGAGATACGCAGTATTTT
CDR3aa: CASRDTGGGDTQYF

v_gene: TRBV27
abundance: NA
d_gene: TRBD1
j_gene: TRBJ1-1
CDR3nt: TGTGCCAGCAGTTTATCCCGACAGGGCAACACTGAAGCTTTCTTT
CDR3aa: CASSLSRQGNTEAFF

v_gene: TRBV5-5
abundance: NA
d_gene: NA
j_gene: TRBJ2-5
CDR3nt: TGTGCCAGCAGCTTTGTTTCGGCAGGACAAGAGACCCAGTACTTC
CDR3aa: CASSFVSAGQETQYF

v_gene: TRBV4-2
abundance: few
d_gene: TRBD1
j_gene: TRBJ1-5
CDR3nt: TGTGCCAGCAGCCAAGTCGCAGGGGGTCAGCCCCAGCATTTT
CDR3aa: CASSQVAGGQPQHF

v_gene: TRBV30
abundance: NA
d_gene: TRBD2
j_gene: TRBJ2-7
CDR3nt: TGTGCCTGGAGATCGGGGCGGGAGGGCCACGAGCAGTACTTC
CDR3aa: CAWRSGREGHEQYF

v_gene: TRBV4-3
abundance: once
d_gene: TRBD1
j_gene: TRBJ1-3
CDR3nt: TGCGCCAGCAGCCAAGGACTTTCCACCGACAGGGAATCAAACACCATATATTTT
CDR3aa: CASSQGLSTDRESNTIYF

v_gene: TRBV5-6
abundance: NA
d_gene: NA
j_gene: TRBJ2-5
CDR3nt: TGTGCCAGCAGCTTGAAGCTCGCAGGGATCGAGACCCAGTACTTC
CDR3aa: CASSLKLAGIETQYF

v_gene: TRBV28
abundance: NA
d_gene: NA
j_gene: TRBJ2-5
CDR3nt: TGTGCCAGCACGACTGAAGAGACCCAGTACTTC
CDR3aa: CASTTEETQYF

v_gene: TRBV19
abundance: NA
d_gene: NA
j_gene: TRBJ1-2
CDR3nt: TGTGCCAGTACCCCGACGACAGAGAACTATGGCTACACCTTC
CDR3aa: CASTPTTENYGYTF

v_gene: TRBV11-3
abundance: NA
d_gene: TRBD2
j_gene: TRBJ2-7
CDR3nt: TGTGCCAGCAGCTTTAGCGGGAGCTACGAGCAGTACTTC
CDR3aa: CASSFSGSYEQYF

v_gene: TRBV5-1
abundance: once
d_gene: NA
j_gene: TRBJ2-2
CDR3nt: TGCGCCAGCAGCTTGGAGGGGATTTACACCGGGGAGCTGTTTTTT
CDR3aa: CASSLEGIYTGELFF

v_gene: TRBV11-1
abundance: NA
d_gene: NA
j_gene: TRBJ1-1
CDR3nt: TGTGCCAGCAGCGGTTGGCAGGGTAGAATAGACACTGAAGCTTTCTTT
CDR3aa: CASSGWQGRIDTEAFF

v_gene: TRBV29-1
abundance: NA
d_gene: TRBD2
j_gene: TRBJ2-7
CDR3nt: TGCAGCTTCGTATTTAGCGGGGTCCACGAGCAGTACTTC
CDR3aa: CSFVFSGVHEQYF

v_gene: TRBV18
abundance: NA
d_gene: TRBD1
j_gene: TRBJ2-7
CDR3nt: TGTGCCAGCTCAGAAATGAGAAGACCGACAGGGGCGAGCTCCTACGAGCAGTACTTC
CDR3aa: CASSEMRRPTGASSYEQYF

v_gene: TRBV6-1
abundance: NA
d_gene: NA
j_gene: TRBJ1-2
CDR3nt: TGTGCCAGCAGCTACGAACAGGGCCCCCGGGGCTACACCTTC
CDR3aa: CASSYEQGPRGYTF

v_gene: TRBV6-5
abundance: many
d_gene: NA
j_gene: TRBJ2-1
CDR3nt: TGTGCCAGCAGTTCCTCAGAGACAGCAAACAATGAGCAGTTCTTC
CDR3aa: CASSSSETANNEQFF

v_gene: TRBV6-5
abundance: NA
d_gene: NA
j_gene: TRBJ2-6
CDR3nt: TGTGCCAGCAAACAGCTGGGTGGGGCCAACGTCCTGACTTTC
CDR3aa: CASKQLGGANVLTF

v_gene: TRBV6-5
abundance: few
d_gene: NA
j_gene: TRBJ2-4
CDR3nt: TGTGCCAGCAGTTACGCCCTAGCGACCAAAAACATTCAGTACTTC
CDR3aa: CASSYALATKNIQYF

v_gene: TRBV19
abundance: NA
d_gene: NA
j_gene: TRBJ1-1
CDR3nt: TGTGCCAGTAGTAACGGACAGAACACTGAAGCTTTCTTT
CDR3aa: CASSNGQNTEAFF

v_gene: TRBV5-1
abundance: NA
d_gene: TRBD1
j_gene: TRBJ1-2
CDR3nt: TGCGCCAGCAGCCCCCGGGACAGTTATGGCTACACCTTC
CDR3aa: CASSPRDSYGYTF

v_gene: TRBV19
abundance: NA
d_gene: TRBD1
j_gene: TRBJ1-2
CDR3nt: TGTGCCAGTAGTATCCCAGGACAGGGGGCGCGGTATGGCTACACCTTC
CDR3aa: CASSIPGQGARYGYTF

v_gene: TRBV5-4
abundance: NA
d_gene: TRBD2
j_gene: TRBJ2-3
CDR3nt: TGTGCCAGCAGCTTAAGACTAGCGGGGTACACAGATACGCAGTATTTT
CDR3aa: CASSLRLAGYTDTQYF

v_gene: TRBV11-3
abundance: NA
d_gene: NA
j_gene: TRBJ2-7
CDR3nt: TGTGCCAGCAGCTTAGACCCCAGATACGAGCAGTACTTC
CDR3aa: CASSLDPRYEQYF

v_gene: TRBV27
abundance: NA
d_gene: TRBD2
j_gene: TRBJ2-1
CDR3nt: TGTGCCAGCACGCTTCGAACGGGAGCGGGAGGTGGGGGATCCTACAATGAGCAGTTCTTC
CDR3aa: CASTLRTGAGGGGSYNEQFF

v_gene: TRBV15
abundance: NA
d_gene: NA
j_gene: TRBJ1-5
CDR3nt: TGTGCCACCAGCAGAGGATCTTCAGGCTATAGCAATCAGCCCCAGCATTTT
CDR3aa: CATSRGSSGYSNQPQHF

v_gene: TRBV20-1
abundance: once
d_gene: NA
j_gene: TRBJ1-4
CDR3nt: TGCAGTCTAAAACCCGAAGAAAAACTGTTTTTT
CDR3aa: CSLKPEEKLFF

v_gene: TRBV27
abundance: NA
d_gene: NA
j_gene: TRBJ2-7
CDR3nt: TGTGCCAGCAGTTACCAGGGCCTCCCCTACGAGCAGTACTTC
CDR3aa: CASSYQGLPYEQYF

v_gene: TRBV14
abundance: NA
d_gene: TRBD1
j_gene: TRBJ2-1
CDR3nt: TGTGCCAGCAGCCGGCCGGGACAGGGGGCGAGGGAGCAGTTCTTC
CDR3aa: CASSRPGQGAREQFF

v_gene: TRBV4-1
abundance: NA
d_gene: NA
j_gene: TRBJ1-1
CDR3nt: TGCGCCAGCAGCGGTAAGGTACAGTTTAACACTGAAGCTTTCTTT
CDR3aa: CASSGKVQFNTEAFF

v_gene: TRBV5-1
abundance: NA
d_gene: TRBD2
j_gene: TRBJ2-1
CDR3nt: TGCGCCAGCAGCGCCGGGACTAGCGGCATTTACAATGAGCAGTTCTTC
CDR3aa: CASSAGTSGIYNEQFF

v_gene: TRBV7-6
abundance: NA
d_gene: TRBD2
j_gene: TRBJ2-1
CDR3nt: TGTGCCAGCAGCTCCTTCGGACTAGCGGGAGGAAGTGAGCAGTTCTTC
CDR3aa: CASSSFGLAGGSEQFF

v_gene: TRBV2
abundance: NA
d_gene: TRBD2
j_gene: TRBJ2-3
CDR3nt: TGTGCCAGCAGGGGGACTAGCGGGAGAGGAGATACGCAGTATTTT
CDR3aa: CASRGTSGRGDTQYF

v_gene: TRBV2
abundance: NA
d_gene: TRBD2
j_gene: TRBJ2-3
CDR3nt: TGTGCCAGCGTTGGGACTAGCGTCACAGATACGCAGTATTTT
CDR3aa: CASVGTSVTDTQYF

v_gene: TRBV18
abundance: NA
d_gene: NA
j_gene: TRBJ1-1
CDR3nt: TGTGCCAGCTCACCTGATACTACCTTCCATGAAGCTTTCTTT
CDR3aa: CASSPDTTFHEAFF

v_gene: TRBV5-1
abundance: NA
d_gene: TRBD1
j_gene: TRBJ1-4
CDR3nt: TGCGCCAGCAGGGGGACAGCGCCTAATGAAAAACTGTTTTTT
CDR3aa: CASRGTAPNEKLFF

v_gene: TRBV5-6
abundance: NA
d_gene: NA
j_gene: TRBJ1-2
CDR3nt: TGTGCCAGCAGCTTAATAGGGGCCACCTATGGCTACACCTTC
CDR3aa: CASSLIGATYGYTF

v_gene: TRBV29-1
abundance: NA
d_gene: TRBD2
j_gene: TRBJ2-3
CDR3nt: TGCAGCGCTTTGGGAGGGTATTCAGATACGCAGTATTTT
CDR3aa: CSALGGYSDTQYF

v_gene: TRBV27
abundance: NA
d_gene: NA
j_gene: TRBJ2-5
CDR3nt: TGTGCCAGCGGGAGCCCCAGAAGTTCCCAGTACTTC
CDR3aa: CASGSPRSSQYF

v_gene: TRBV6-1
abundance: NA
d_gene: NA
j_gene: TRBJ2-5
CDR3nt: TGTGCCAGCAGTGGCCAGCGGCAAGAGACCCAGTACTTC
CDR3aa: CASSGQRQETQYF

v_gene: TRBV5-6
abundance: NA
d_gene: TRBD2
j_gene: TRBJ2-7
CDR3nt: TGTGCCAGCAGCGAGGGACTAGCGGGGGGCTACGAGCAGTACTTC
CDR3aa: CASSEGLAGGYEQYF

v_gene: TRBV7-9
abundance: once
d_gene: NA
j_gene: TRBJ2-7
CDR3nt: TGTGCCAGCAGCTTTCCCAGAGGCCGTTACGAGCAGTACTTC
CDR3aa: CASSFPRGRYEQYF

v_gene: TRBV19
abundance: NA
d_gene: NA
j_gene: TRBJ2-2
CDR3nt: TGTGCCAGTAGTTGGGACTCAGACACCGGGGAGCTGTTTTTT
CDR3aa: CASSWDSDTGELFF

v_gene: TRBV2
abundance: NA
d_gene: NA
j_gene: TRBJ1-6
CDR3nt: TGTGCCAGCAGTTTAAGCAGGGGTGGAAATTCACCCCTCCACTTT
CDR3aa: CASSLSRGGNSPLHF

v_gene: TRBV14
abundance: NA
d_gene: TRBD1
j_gene: TRBJ2-1
CDR3nt: TGTGCCAGCAGCCAAGGGAGTCCCGGGACAGGTTCGGGGGCTTTTTACAATGAGCAGTTCTTC
CDR3aa: CASSQGSPGTGSGAFYNEQFF

v_gene: TRBV19
abundance: once
d_gene: NA
j_gene: TRBJ1-1
CDR3nt: TGTGCCAGTAGAACAGCACTCGCTGAAGCTTTCTTT
CDR3aa: CASRTALAEAFF

v_gene: TRBV11-2
abundance: NA
d_gene: NA
j_gene: TRBJ2-5
CDR3nt: TGTGCCAGCAGCGCGAGAGAGACCCAGTACTTC
CDR3aa: CASSARETQYF

v_gene: TRBV18
abundance: few
d_gene: TRBD1
j_gene: TRBJ2-7
CDR3nt: TGTGCCAGCTCACGGGGACAGGACCTGTACGAGCAGTACTTC
CDR3aa: CASSRGQDLYEQYF

v_gene: TRBV4-1
abundance: NA
d_gene: NA
j_gene: TRBJ2-1
CDR3nt: TGCGCCAGCAGCCAAGTTCGGGTGTCGGTCTACAATGAGCAGTTCTTC
CDR3aa: CASSQVRVSVYNEQFF

v_gene: TRBV19
abundance: NA
d_gene: NA
j_gene: TRBJ1-5
CDR3nt: TGTGCCAGTAGTATCGGTCGCCAGGGTCCATTAAATCAGCCCCAGCATTTT
CDR3aa: CASSIGRQGPLNQPQHF